The source of this T cell receptor (beta chain) is a study of blood T cell repertoires in COVID-19. V was pared by 4 bases and J by 4 bases, with 15 bases of the junction left unmatched. The CDR3 is 18 residues long. Germline lookup yields CDR1 SGHRS and CDR2 YFSETQ. Assay: immunoSEQ multiplex PCR; the TCRdb copy retains only in-frame clones and omits some. This repertoire shows roughly 230,000 clones, nearly 90% found once; its top ten account for roughly 4%. The rearrangement uses TRBV5-1 and TRBJ2-2, with TRBD2 identical over 8 bases. The receptor was derived from a woman in her thirties with acute COVID-19. Sequenced material: PBMCs or T cells enriched from blood (not recorded which). CDR3 in DNA: TGCGCCAGCAGCAGGACGGGGGGGACCACGAGGGGCACCGGGGAGCTGTTTTTT. It codes for CASSRTGGTTRGTGELFF.